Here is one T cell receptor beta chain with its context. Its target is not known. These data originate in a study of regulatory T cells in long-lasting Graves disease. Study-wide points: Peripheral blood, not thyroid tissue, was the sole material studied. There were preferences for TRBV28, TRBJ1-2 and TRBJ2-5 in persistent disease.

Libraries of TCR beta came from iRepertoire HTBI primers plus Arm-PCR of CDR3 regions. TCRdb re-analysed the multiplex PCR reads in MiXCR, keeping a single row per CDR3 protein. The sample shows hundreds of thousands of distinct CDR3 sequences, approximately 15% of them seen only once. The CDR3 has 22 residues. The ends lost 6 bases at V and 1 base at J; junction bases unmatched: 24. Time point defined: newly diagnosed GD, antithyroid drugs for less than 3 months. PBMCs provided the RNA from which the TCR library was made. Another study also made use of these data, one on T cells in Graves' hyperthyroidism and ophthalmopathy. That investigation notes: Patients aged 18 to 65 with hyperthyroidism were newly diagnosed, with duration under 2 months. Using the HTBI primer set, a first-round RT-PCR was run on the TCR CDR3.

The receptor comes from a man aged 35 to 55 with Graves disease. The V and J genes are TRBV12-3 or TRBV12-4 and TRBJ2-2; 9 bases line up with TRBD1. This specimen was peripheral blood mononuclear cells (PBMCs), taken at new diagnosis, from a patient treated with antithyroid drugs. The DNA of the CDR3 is TGTGCCAGCAGCAAAACGGGGATTGGGACAGGGCCCTTTTTATGGAACACCGGGGAGCTGTTTTTT. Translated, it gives CASSKTGIGTGPFLWNTGELFF.